This TCR beta chain was sequenced in a study of a mutant IDH1 vaccine in newly diagnosed glioma listed by TCRdb under 2021. In terms of the full investigation: Across visits V03 through V10, patients got a total of eight vaccinations, given in weeks 1, 3, 5, 7, 11, 15, 19 and 23. Longitudinal TCRB deep sequencing was done for 25 to 30 treated patients, wherever samples were available for exploratory analyses. Vaccination began 4-6 weeks after radiotherapy alone, or alongside temozolomide cycles in the chemotherapy-containing groups. The approximately 30 treated patients were approximately 62% male and roughly 38% female, with a mean age of around 40 years. Peripheral blood samples were drawn at six visits, namely V03 (baseline), V05, V07, V10, V12 and V13. Prior to enrollment, standard therapy consisting of radiotherapy alone, temozolomide alone, or radiochemotherapy with temozolomide had been administered to patients, with the combination being received by most patients. Paper-wide results and their limitations: Pseudoprogression appeared unrelated to alterations in the top peripheral T cell clonotypes detected by TCRB sequencing. The authors noted that analyses of patient blood samples could not be reproduced because of sample limitations. PBMC samples for TCRB deep sequencing were selected based on availability. Immune responses induced by the vaccine were seen in over 90% of patients across multiple MHC alleles.

From a lookup of the germline V gene, CDR1 and CDR2 are MNHEY and SVGAGI. V is pruned by 5 bases and J by 8 bases, leaving 5 bases of the junction without a gene match. The CDR3 runs 14 amino acids, cysteine and phenylalanine included. The kept DNA is CDR3 alone, 42 bases in frame from the first base. In light of the paper, this sample's time point label describes: week 11, during vaccination. A 20-mer mutant IDH1 peptide at 300 micrograms in Montanide made up each vaccine dose, which was injected subcutaneously together with topical imiquimod. Newly diagnosed WHO grade 3 or 4 IDH1-mutant astrocytomas showing loss of nuclear ATRX were present in the donors. The samples were drawn from NOA16, a multicentre, single-arm, open-label phase I trial in Germany that tested a mutant IDH1 peptide vaccine in humans for the first time. Genomic DNA for TCRB sequencing was isolated from EDTA blood with the DNeasy Blood and Tissue Kit.

For this clone: Its antigen remains undetermined. Base qualities are not recorded, but no much larger clone differs from it by a single base.

To prepare the library, the immunoSEQ multiplex PCR assay was applied. Rearranged TCR beta chain sequences were amplified with the hsTCRB Kit following the manufacturer's protocol. An Illumina MiSeq was used to sequence the TCRB libraries. In the source study's methods: The proprietary platform of the kit vendor was used for demultiplexing, trimming and gene mapping. TCRdb limited this immuneACCESS table to in-frame rearrangements with V and J called. A share of clones is missing; checked studies link under half to unresolved V genes, and the rest is unexplained. The V and J calls and clone size are taken from that table; D and trimming were inferred from the DNA. The sample table contains over 95,000 clones; only one count was recorded for roughly 90% of them. 0.55% to 0.7% of the sample is held by the ten biggest clonotypes.

In this chain, TRBV6-5 is recombined with TRBJ1-4, with 10 junctional bases fitting TRBD1. The sample consisted of PBMCs, taken from a glioma patient whose treatment included an IDH1 peptide vaccine. The clonotype comes from a woman aged 50 to 60 with glioma. The CDR3 has the sequence CASSGTGEWEKLFF. The base sequence is TGTGCCAGCAGTGGGACAGGGGAATGGGAAAAACTGTTTTTT.